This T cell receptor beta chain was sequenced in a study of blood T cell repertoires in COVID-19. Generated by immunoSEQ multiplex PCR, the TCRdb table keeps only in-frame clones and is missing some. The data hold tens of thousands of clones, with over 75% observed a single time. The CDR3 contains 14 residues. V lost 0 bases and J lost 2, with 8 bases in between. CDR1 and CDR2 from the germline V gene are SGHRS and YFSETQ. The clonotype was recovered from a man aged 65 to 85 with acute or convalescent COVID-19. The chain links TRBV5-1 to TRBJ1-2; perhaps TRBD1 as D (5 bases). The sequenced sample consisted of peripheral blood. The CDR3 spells CASSLGDSNYGYTF. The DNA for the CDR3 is TGCGCCAGCAGCTTGGGGGACTCCAACTATGGCTACACCTTC.